This paragraph reports one TCR beta chain. Its antigen is not identified. A much more abundant neighbour one base away suggests this may be a read error. At the time of active disease, bone marrow was collected from every patient. Trimming cost V 5 bases and J 8 bases, with 9 bases left between them. The germline V gene encodes CDR1 SGHRS and CDR2 YFSETQ. This CDR3 is 11 amino acids long. The data stem from a study of read filtering for tumor transcriptome and immune sequencing. Study as a whole: Patients were 17 to 20 male and some 13 female, mean age approximately 70 years, range about 45 to 85. Per sample, TCR-region reads ranged about 4 to 11 million by IR-seq, about 85 to 1,400 by RNA-seq.

This library used roughly 430 ng RNA and molecular barcoded adaptors spanning alpha/delta and beta/gamma chains. TCRdb independently ran MiXCR on the reads; one entry per CDR3 protein. The repertoire holds 100,000 to 150,000 distinct CDR3 sequences, over 10% seen once, with 8.4% in the top ten. Regarding the study as a whole: About 77% of IR-seq clonotypes had a single read, yet these held around 3.3% of reads.

The TCR sequence derives from a donor over 35 with multiple myeloma. The specimen sequenced was a population of CD138-negative cells sorted from bone marrow. J is TRBJ2-3 and V is TRBV5-1; D is ambiguous. CDR3 sequence reads: CASSAIVTQYF. DNA for the CDR3: TGCGCCAGCAGTGCGATTGTTACGCAGTATTTT.